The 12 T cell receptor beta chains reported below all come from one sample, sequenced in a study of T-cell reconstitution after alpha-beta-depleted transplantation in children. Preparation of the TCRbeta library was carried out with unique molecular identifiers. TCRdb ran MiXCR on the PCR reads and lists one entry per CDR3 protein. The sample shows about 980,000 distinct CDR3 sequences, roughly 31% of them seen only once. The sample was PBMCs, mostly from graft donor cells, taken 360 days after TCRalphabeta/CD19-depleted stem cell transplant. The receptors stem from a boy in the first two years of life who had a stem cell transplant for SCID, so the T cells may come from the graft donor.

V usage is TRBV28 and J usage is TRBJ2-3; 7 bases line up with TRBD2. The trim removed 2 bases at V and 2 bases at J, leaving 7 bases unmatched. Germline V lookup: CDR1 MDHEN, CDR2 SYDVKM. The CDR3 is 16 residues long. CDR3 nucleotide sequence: TGTGCCAGCAGTTTAGGTCTAGCGGAGACCACAGATACGCAGTATTTT. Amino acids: CASSLGLAETTDTQYF.

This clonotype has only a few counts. CDR3 protein: CAGSASGNTGELFF. The CDR3 nucleotides read TGTGCGGGATCGGCTAGCGGGAACACCGGGGAGCTGTTTTTT. This chain connects TRBV6-1 to TRBJ2-2, with 7 bases identical to TRBD2. The CDR3 runs 14 residues. Germline CDR1 reads MNHNS; CDR2 reads SASEGT.

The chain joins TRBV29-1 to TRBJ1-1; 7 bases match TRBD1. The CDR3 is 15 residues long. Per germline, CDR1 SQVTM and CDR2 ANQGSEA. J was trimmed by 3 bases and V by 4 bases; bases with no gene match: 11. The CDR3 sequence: CSVATRTGPDTEAFF. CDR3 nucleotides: TGCAGCGTTGCTACCCGGACAGGCCCGGACACTGAAGCTTTCTTT.

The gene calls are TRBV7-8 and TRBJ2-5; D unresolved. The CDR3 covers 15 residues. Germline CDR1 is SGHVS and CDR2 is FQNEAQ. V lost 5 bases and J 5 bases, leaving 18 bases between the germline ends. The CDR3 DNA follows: TGTGCCAGCAGCCCCACGCGACAAATTCGGGAGACCCAGTACTTC. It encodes CASSPTRQIRETQYF. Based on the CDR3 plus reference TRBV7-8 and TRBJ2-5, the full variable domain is GAGVSQSPRYKVAKRGQDVALRCDPISGHVSLFWYQQALGQGPEFLTYFQNEAQLDKSGLPSDRFFAERPEGSVSTLKIQRTQQEDSAVYLCASSPTRQIRETQYFGPGTRLLVL.

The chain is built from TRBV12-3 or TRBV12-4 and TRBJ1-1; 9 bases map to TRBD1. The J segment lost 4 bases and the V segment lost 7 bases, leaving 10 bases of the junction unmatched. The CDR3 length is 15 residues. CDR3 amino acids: CASTLSQGAATEAFF. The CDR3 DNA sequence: TGTGCCAGCACCCTTTCACAGGGGGCGGCCACTGAAGCTTTCTTT.

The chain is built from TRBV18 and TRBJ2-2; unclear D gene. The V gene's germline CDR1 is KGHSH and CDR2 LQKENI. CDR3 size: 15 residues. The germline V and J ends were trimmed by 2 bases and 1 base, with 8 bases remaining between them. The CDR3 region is CASSPAPGNTGELFF. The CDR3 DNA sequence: TGTGCCAGCTCACCAGCCCCAGGGAACACCGGGGAGCTGTTTTTT.

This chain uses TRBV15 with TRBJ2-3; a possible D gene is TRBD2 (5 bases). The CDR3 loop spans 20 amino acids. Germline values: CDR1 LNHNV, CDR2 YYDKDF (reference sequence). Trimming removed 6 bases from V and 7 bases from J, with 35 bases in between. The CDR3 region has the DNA TGTGCCACCAGGGTACAAGCTAGCTATAACCGTTTTTCTCCGCGGAATACGCAGTATTTT. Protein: CATRVQASYNRFSPRNTQYF. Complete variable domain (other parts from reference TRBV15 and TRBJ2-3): DAMVIQNPRYQVTQFGKPVTLSCSQTLNHNVMYWYQQKSSQAPKLLFHYYDKDFNNEADTPDNFQSRRPNTSFCFLDIRSPGLGDTAMYLCATRVQASYNRFSPRNTQYFGPGTRLTVL.

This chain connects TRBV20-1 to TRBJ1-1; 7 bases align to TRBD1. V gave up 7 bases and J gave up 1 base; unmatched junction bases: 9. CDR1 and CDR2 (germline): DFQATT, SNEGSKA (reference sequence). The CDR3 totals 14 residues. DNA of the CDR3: TGCAGTGTCATCACCGGGACAGCGAACACTGAAGCTTTCTTT. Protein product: CSVITGTANTEAFF.

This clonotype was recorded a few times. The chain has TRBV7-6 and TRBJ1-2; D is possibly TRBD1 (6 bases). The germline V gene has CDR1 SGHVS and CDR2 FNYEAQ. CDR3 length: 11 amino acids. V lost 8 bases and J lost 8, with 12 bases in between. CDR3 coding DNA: TGTGCCAGCGGGGGGGCAGGGGGCTACACCTTC. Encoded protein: CASGGAGGYTF.

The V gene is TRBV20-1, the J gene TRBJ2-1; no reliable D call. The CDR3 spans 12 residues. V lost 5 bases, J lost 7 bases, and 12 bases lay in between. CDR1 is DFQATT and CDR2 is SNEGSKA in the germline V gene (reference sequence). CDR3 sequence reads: CSAGGYGNEQFF. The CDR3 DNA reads TGCAGTGCTGGCGGTTACGGGAATGAGCAGTTCTTC.

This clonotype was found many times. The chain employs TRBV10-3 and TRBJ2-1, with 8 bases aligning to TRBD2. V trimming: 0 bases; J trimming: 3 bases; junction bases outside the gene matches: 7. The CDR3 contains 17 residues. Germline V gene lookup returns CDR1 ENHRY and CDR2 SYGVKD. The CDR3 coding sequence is TGTGCCATCAGTGAGTCGGGGCGGGGGGTCTTCTACAATGAGCAGTTCTTC. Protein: CAISESGRGVFYNEQFF.

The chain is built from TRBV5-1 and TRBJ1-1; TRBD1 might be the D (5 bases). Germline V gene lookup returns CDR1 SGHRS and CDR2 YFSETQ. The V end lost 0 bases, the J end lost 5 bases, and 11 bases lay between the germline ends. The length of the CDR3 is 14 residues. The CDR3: CASSLVAGKTEAFF. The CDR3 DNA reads TGCGCCAGCAGCTTGGTCGCAGGGAAGACTGAAGCTTTCTTT.